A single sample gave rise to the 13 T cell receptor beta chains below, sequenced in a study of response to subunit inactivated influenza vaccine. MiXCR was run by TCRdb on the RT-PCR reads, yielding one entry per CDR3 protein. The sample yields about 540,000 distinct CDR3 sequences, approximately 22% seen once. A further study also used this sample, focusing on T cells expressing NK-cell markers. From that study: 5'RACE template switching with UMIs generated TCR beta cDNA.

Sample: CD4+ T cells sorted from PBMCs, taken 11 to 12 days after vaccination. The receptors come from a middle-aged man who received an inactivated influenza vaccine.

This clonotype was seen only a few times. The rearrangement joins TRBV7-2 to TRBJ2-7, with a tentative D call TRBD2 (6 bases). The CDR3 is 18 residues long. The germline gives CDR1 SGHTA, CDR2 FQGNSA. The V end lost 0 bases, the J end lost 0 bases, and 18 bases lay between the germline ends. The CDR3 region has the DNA TGTGCCAGCAGCTTAGCCCCTCGGGGAGGCAGAAGCTCCTACGAGCAGTACTTC. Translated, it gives CASSLAPRGGRSSYEQYF. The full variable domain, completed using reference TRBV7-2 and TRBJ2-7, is GAGVSQSPSNKVTEKGKDVELRCDPISGHTALYWYRQSLGQGLEFLIYFQGNSAPDKSGLPSDRFSAERTGGSVSTLTIQRTQQEDSAVYLCASSLAPRGGRSSYEQYFGPGTRLTVT.

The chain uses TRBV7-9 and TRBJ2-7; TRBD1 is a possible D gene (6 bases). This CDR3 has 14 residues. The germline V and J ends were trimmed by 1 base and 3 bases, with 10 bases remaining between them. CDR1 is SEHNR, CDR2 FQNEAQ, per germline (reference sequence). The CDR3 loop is CASSLVGQSYEQYF. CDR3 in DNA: TGTGCCAGCAGCTTAGTCGGACAGAGCTACGAGCAGTACTTC.

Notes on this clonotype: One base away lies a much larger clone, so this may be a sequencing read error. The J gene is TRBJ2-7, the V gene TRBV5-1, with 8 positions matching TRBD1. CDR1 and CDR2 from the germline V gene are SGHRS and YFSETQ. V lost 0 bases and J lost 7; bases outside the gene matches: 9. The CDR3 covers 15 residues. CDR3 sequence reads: CASSLDRRGRAEQYF. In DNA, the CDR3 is TGCGCCAGCAGCTTGGATCGCAGGGGGCGAGCAGAGCAGTACTTC.

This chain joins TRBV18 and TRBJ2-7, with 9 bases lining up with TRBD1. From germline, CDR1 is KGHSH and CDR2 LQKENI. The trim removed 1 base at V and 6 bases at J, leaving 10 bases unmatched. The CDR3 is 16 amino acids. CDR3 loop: CASSPLRDRVTGEQYF. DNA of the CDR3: TGTGCCAGCTCACCACTAAGGGACAGGGTAACAGGCGAGCAGTACTTC.

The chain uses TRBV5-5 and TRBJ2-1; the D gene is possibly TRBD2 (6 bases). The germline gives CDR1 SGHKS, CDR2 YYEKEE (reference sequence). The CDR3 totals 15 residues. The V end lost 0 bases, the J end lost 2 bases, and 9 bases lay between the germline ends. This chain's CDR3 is CASSLGQRAYNEQFF. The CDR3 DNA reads TGTGCCAGCAGCTTGGGCCAGCGGGCCTACAATGAGCAGTTCTTC.

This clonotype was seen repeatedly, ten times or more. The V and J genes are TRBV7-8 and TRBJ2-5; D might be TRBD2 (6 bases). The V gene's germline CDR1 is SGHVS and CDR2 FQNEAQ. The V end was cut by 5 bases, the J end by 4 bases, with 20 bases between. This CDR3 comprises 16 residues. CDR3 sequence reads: CASSPFTASAGETQYF. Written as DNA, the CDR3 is TGTGCCAGCAGCCCCTTTACGGCTAGCGCGGGAGAGACCCAGTACTTC.

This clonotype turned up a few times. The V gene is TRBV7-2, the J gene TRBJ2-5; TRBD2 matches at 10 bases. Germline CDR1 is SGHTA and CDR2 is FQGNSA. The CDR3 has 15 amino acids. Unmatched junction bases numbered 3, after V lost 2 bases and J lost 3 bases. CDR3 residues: CASSLRTSGEETQYF. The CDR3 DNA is TGTGCCAGCAGCTTAAGAACTAGCGGGGAAGAGACCCAGTACTTC.

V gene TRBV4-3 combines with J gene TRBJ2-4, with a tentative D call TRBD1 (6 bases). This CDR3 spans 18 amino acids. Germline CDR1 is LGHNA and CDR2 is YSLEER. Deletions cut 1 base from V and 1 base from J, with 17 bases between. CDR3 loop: CASSQVRWTEGAKNIQYF. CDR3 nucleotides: TGCGCCAGCAGCCAAGTCCGGTGGACAGAGGGGGCCAAAAACATTCAGTACTTC.

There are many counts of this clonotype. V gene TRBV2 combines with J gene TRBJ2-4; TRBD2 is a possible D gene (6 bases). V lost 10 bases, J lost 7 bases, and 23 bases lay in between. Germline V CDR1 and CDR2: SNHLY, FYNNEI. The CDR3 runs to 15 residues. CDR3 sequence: CATRYGTSLGNIQYF. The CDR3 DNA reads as TGTGCCACAAGATATGGGACTTCCCTTGGGAACATTCAGTACTTC. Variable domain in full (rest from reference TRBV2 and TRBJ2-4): EPEVTQTPSHQVTQMGQEVILRCVPISNHLYFYWYRQILGQKVEFLVSFYNNEISEKSEIFDDQFSVERPDGSNFTLKIRSTKLEDSAMYFCATRYGTSLGNIQYFGAGTRLSVL.

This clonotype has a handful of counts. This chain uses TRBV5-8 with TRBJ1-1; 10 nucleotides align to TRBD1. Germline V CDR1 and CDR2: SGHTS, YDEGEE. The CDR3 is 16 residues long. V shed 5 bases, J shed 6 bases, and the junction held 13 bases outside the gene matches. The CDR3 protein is CASSHIPGQGPPEAFF. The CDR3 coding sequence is TGTGCCAGCAGTCACATCCCGGGACAGGGGCCCCCTGAAGCTTTCTTT.

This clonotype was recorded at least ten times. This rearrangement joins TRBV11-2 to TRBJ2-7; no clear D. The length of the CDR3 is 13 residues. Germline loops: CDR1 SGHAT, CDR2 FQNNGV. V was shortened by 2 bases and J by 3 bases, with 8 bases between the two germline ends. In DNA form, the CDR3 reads TGTGCCAGCAGCTTAACTGATGTCTACGAGCAGTACTTC. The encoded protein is CASSLTDVYEQYF. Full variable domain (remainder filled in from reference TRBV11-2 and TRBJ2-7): EAGVAQSPRYKIIEKRQSVAFWCNPISGHATLYWYQQILGQGPKLLIQFQNNGVVDDSQLPKDRFSAERLKGVDSTLKIQPAKLEDSAVYLCASSLTDVYEQYFGPGTRLTVT.

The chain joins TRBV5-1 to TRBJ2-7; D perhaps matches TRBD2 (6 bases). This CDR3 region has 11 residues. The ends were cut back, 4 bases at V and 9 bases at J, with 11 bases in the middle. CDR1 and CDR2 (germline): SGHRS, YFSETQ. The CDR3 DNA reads TGCGCCAGCAGCAACCGGGACTTGCAGTACTTC. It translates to CASSNRDLQYF.

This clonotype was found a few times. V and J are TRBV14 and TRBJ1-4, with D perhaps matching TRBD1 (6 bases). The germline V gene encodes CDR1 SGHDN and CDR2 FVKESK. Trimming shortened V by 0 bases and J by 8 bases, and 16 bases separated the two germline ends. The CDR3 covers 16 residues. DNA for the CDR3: TGTGCCAGCAGCCAAGACCGGACAGACTCGATAGAAAAACTGTTTTTT. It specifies CASSQDRTDSIEKLFF.